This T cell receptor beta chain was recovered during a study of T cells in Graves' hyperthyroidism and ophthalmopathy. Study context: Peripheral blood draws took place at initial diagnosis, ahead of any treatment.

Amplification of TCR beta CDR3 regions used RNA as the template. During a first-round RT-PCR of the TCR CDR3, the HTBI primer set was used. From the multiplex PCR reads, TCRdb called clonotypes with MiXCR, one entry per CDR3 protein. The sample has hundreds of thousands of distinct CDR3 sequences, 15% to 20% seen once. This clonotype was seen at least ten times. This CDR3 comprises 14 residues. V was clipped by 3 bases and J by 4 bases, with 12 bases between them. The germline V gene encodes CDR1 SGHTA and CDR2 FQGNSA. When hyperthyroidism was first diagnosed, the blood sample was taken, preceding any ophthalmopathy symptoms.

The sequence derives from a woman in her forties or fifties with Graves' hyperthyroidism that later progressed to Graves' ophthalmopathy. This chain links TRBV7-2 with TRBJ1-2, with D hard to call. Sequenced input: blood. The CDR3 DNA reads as TGTGCCAGCAGCTTCGGCAGAACCTCCTATGGCTACACCTTC. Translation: CASSFGRTSYGYTF.